What follows are 22 T cell receptor beta chains derived from one specimen sequenced in a study of tumor and adjacent non-tumor tissue in lung cancer. The template was RNA from unsorted bulk tissue. A modified ARM-PCR protocol with three rounds of nested PCR amplified TCRbeta. TCRdb analysed the multiplex PCR reads with MiXCR anew, one entry per CDR3 protein. Of roughly 150,000 distinct CDR3 sequences listed, approximately 70% are singletons. Sequenced material: lung tumor tissue. The receptors stem from a man in his sixties with small cell lung cancer.

This clonotype was seen at least ten times. The chain is built from TRBV12-3 or TRBV12-4 and TRBJ2-3, with TRBD2 identical over 8 bases. Losses at the gene ends were 5 bases for V and 1 base for J; bases not matched to a gene: 5. The CDR3 runs to 15 residues. The CDR3: CASSPQTSGTDTQYF. CDR3 coding DNA: TGTGCCAGCAGTCCGCAGACTAGCGGCACAGATACGCAGTATTTT.

A word on this clonotype: At one end, the junction sequence differs from germline, possibly due to a read error. This chain uses TRBV29-1 with TRBJ2-3; the D gene is possibly TRBD1 (6 bases). In germline, CDR1 is SQVTM, CDR2 ANQGSEA. The CDR3 contains 13 residues. In DNA, the CDR3 is TGCAGCGTTGAAGCCTGGACAGTAGATATGCAGTATTTT. It codes for CSVEAWTVDMQYF.

CDR3 nucleotide sequence: TGTGCCAACAGGTGGGGGCTAGCGCCAGGCTATGAGCAGTACGTC. This encodes CANRWGLAPGYEQYV. The chain uses TRBV6-5 and TRBJ2-7; D could derive from TRBD1 or TRBD2 (6 bases each). V gave up 10 bases and J gave up 7 bases, with 26 bases separating them. Germline V lookup: CDR1 MNHEY, CDR2 SVGAGI. This CDR3 contains 15 residues.

This clonotype was seen only a few times. The V call is TRBV20-1, the J call TRBJ1-4, with unresolved D. The CDR3 spans 13 residues. Trimming left V 2 bases short and J 0 bases short, with 4 bases between. Germline assignment: CDR1 DFQATT and CDR2 SNEGSKA (reference sequence). The CDR3 loop reads CSARIATNEKLFF. DNA of the CDR3: TGCAGTGCTAGAATTGCAACTAATGAAAAACTGTTTTTT.

A single count supports this clonotype. One end of the junction is discordant with germline, which a read error may explain. The chain joins TRBV7-9 to TRBJ2-5, with D unresolved. Germline loops: CDR1 SEHNR, CDR2 FQNEAQ (reference sequence). This CDR3 spans 13 amino acids. DNA for the CDR3: TGTGCCAGCAGATGGCCTCCCCAAGAGACCCAATACTTC. Its protein is CASRWPPQETQYF.

J is TRBJ2-3 and V is TRBV7-3, with TRBD1 identical over 7 bases. Germline V gene lookup returns CDR1 SGHTA and CDR2 FQGTGA. The CDR3 runs to 15 residues. V lost 10 bases and J lost 2; bases outside the gene matches: 12. The CDR3 sequence is CATRPTGFPTDTQYF. DNA for the CDR3: TGTGCCACCAGGCCGACAGGGTTTCCCACAGATACGCAGTATTTT.

A single count supports this clonotype. A junction end diverges from the germline sequence, so it may reflect a read error. The chain combines TRBV29-1 with TRBJ2-3; a weak D match, TRBD2 (6 bases). Germline values: CDR1 SQVTM, CDR2 ANQGSEA. The CDR3 is 14 amino acids. The CDR3 nucleotides read TGCAGCGTACGACTAGTGGGAGGCACAGATATGCAGTATTTT. The encoded protein is CSVRLVGGTDMQYF.

The rearrangement joins TRBV29-1 to TRBJ2-3, with TRBD2 as a possible D gene (6 bases). The CDR3 runs 13 residues. Per the germline V gene, CDR1 is SQVTM and CDR2 is ANQGSEA. Trimming left V 7 bases short and J 6 bases short, with 17 bases between. The CDR3 DNA reads as TGCAGCGGGACTGGCGGGATCACGGATACGCAGTATTTT. Translating it yields CSGTGGITDTQYF.

As regards this clonotype: A much bigger clone sits one base away, suggesting this may be a read error. This sequence joins TRBV20-1 and TRBJ1-2, with no clear D. This CDR3 comprises 17 residues. Trimming stripped 1 base from V and 4 bases from J, with 22 bases between. The germline gives CDR1 DFQATT, CDR2 SNEGSKA (reference sequence). The CDR3 reads CSARALSDRHSAYGYTF. The CDR3, as DNA: TGCAGTGCTAGAGCCCTATCGGACCGACACTCGGCCTATGGCTACACCTTC.

Comments on this clonotype: Compared with germline, one end of the junction differs, possibly owing to a read error. The J gene is TRBJ1-2, the V gene TRBV11-2; maybe TRBD1 (6 bases). The CDR3 is 15 amino acids. The V gene's germline CDR1 is SGHAT and CDR2 FQNNGV. DNA for the CDR3: TGTCCCAGCAGCTTAGGGGGGGCAGTGAACTATGGTTACACCTTC. Encoded protein: CPSSLGGAVNYGYTF.

This clonotype was observed a single time. Likely a read error: the CDR3 ends without its conserved phenylalanine or tryptophan. The chain carries TRBV11-2 and TRBJ2-1; the match to TRBD1 covers 10 bases. With 0 bases clipped from V and 9 bases from J, the junction kept 17 bases outside the gene matches. The germline V gene has CDR1 SGHAT and CDR2 FQNNGV. The CDR3 extends over 19 amino acids. CDR3 in amino acids: CASSLERFATGGYMAEQFL. CDR3 DNA sequence: TGTGCCAGCAGCTTAGAGAGGTTTGCGACAGGGGGCTATATGGCTGAGCAGTTCTTA.

Concerning this clonotype: One junction end does not reproduce the germline sequence, and a read error may be involved. The genes are TRBV12-3 or TRBV12-4 and TRBJ2-2; D is perhaps TRBD1 (6 bases). The CDR3 consists of 15 residues. The CDR3 DNA sequence: TGTGCCAACAGTTTAGCGTCCCGGGACACCAGTGAGCTGTTTTTT. Its protein product is CANSLASRDTSELFF.

This clonotype rates as medium-sized (0.01 to 0.1%). The chain joins TRBV29-1 to TRBJ1-2, with D possibly being TRBD1 (6 bases). The germline V gene encodes CDR1 SQVTM and CDR2 ANQGSEA. CDR3 size: 12 residues. Trimming removed 7 bases at V and 7 bases at J, with 16 bases between. CDR3 sequence (DNA): TGCAGCGCCAAGGGGGACAACCTTGGCTACACCTTC. Translating it yields CSAKGDNLGYTF.

This clonotype has only one observation. The V call is TRBV7-9, the J call TRBJ1-6; D gene ambiguous. V lost 1 base and J 7 bases, leaving 5 bases between the germline ends. Looked up from germline, CDR1 is SEHNR and CDR2 is FQNEAQ (reference sequence). The CDR3 runs to 13 residues. The CDR3 reads CASSLVANSPLHF. CDR3 sequence (DNA): TGTGCCAGCAGCTTAGTAGCAAATTCACCCCTCCACTTT.

V gene TRBV4-2 combines with J gene TRBJ1-1, with a possible D match to TRBD1 (6 bases). Germline CDR1 LGHNA, CDR2 YNFKEQ. This CDR3 has 15 residues. Trimming stripped 0 bases from V and 7 bases from J, with 15 bases between. The CDR3 here is CASSQDPRGRGEAFF. The CDR3 region has the DNA TGTGCCAGCAGCCAAGATCCTAGGGGGAGGGGTGAAGCTTTCTTT.

Details on this clonotype: The junction and the germline gene differ at one end; a read error may be behind it. The chain recombines TRBV12-3 or TRBV12-4 with TRBJ2-6; D is possibly TRBD1 or TRBD2 (5 bases each). The CDR3 contains 16 residues. The CDR3 spells CASSSLGTSGTNVLTF. The DNA for the CDR3 is TGTGCCAGCAGCTCCCTCGGGACCTCTGGGACCAACGTCCTGACTTTC.

Ten or more counts support this clonotype. The gene calls are TRBV11-2 and TRBJ2-7; perhaps TRBD1 as D (5 bases). The ends were cut back, 0 bases at V and 2 bases at J, with 8 bases in the middle. The CDR3 totals 14 residues. CDR1 SGHAT and CDR2 FQNNGV come from the germline V gene. Here the CDR3 DNA reads TGTGCCAGCAGCTTAGATACAGGAGCCTACGAGCAGTACGTC. This translates into CASSLDTGAYEQYV.

The chain has TRBV29-1 and TRBJ2-7; TRBD2 agrees at 8 bases. V lost 6 bases to trimming and J lost 3 bases; unmatched junction nucleotides: 7. The CDR3 runs to 13 residues. CDR1 and CDR2 from the germline V gene are SQVTM and ANQGSEA. Here the CDR3 reads CSVIAGIHYEQYF. CDR3 nucleotides: TGCAGCGTAATAGCGGGAATCCACTACGAGCAGTACTTC.

This chain joins TRBV5-1 and TRBJ2-3; D is ambiguous. V gave up 0 bases and J gave up 3 bases, with 11 bases separating them. The CDR3 loop spans 15 amino acids. Germline-derived CDR1 and CDR2 are SGHRS and YFSETQ. The CDR3 here is CASSLGQPKTDTQYF. The CDR3, as DNA: TGCGCCAGCAGCTTGGGGCAGCCAAAGACAGATACGCAGTATTTT.

This clonotype was detected only a few times. This could be a read error, since a much larger clone is one nucleotide away. The chain has TRBV11-2 and TRBJ1-3; the D gene is possibly TRBD1 (6 bases). Deletions cut 6 bases from V and 0 bases from J, with 15 bases between. The CDR3 spans 16 residues. Germline V gene data show CDR1 as SGHAT and CDR2 as FQNNGV. CDR3 sequence reads: CASRLMGAHSGNTIYF. DNA of the CDR3: TGTGCCAGCAGGTTAATGGGGGCCCACTCTGGAAACACCATATATTTT.

This clonotype was picked up many times. The rearrangement uses TRBV6-5 and TRBJ1-1; D ambiguous. The CDR3 spans 11 residues. Looked up from germline, CDR1 is MNHEY and CDR2 is SVGAGI. V was trimmed by 8 bases and J by 4 bases, leaving 8 bases between them. In DNA form, the CDR3 reads TGTGCCAGCGTCCTGGGCACTGAAGCTTTCTTT. Protein sequence: CASVLGTEAFF.

In the case of this clonotype: The junction does not match germline at one end; this may be a read error. The rearrangement links TRBV4-1 to TRBJ2-6; D gene unclear. This CDR3 has 16 amino acids. CDR1 and CDR2 from the germline V gene are MGHRA and YSYEKL. CDR3 DNA sequence: TGCACCAGCAGCCAAGAGGTAGTTTCTGGGGCCAACGTCCTGACTTTC. It is translated as CTSSQEVVSGANVLTF.